These 11 T cell receptor beta chains came from one sample sequenced in a study of blood T cell repertoires in COVID-19 (TCRdb year 2020). Library prep was done by the immunoSEQ multiplex PCR assay. Imported from immuneACCESS, the table was reduced by TCRdb to in-frame sequences with V and J called. These copies leave out some clones; in studies compared against another copy, an unresolved V gene accounts for under half, and the cause of the remainder is not known. The sample has roughly 140,000 clones on record, roughly 79% of them singletons. About 8.6% of the sample is taken by the ten largest. Source material: peripheral blood. The source is a man aged 50 to 60 with active or convalescent COVID-19.

The chain links TRBV28 to TRBJ2-1, with 13 bases that match TRBD2. The J segment lost 8 bases and the V segment lost 0 bases, leaving 4 bases of the junction unmatched. Looked up from germline, CDR1 is MDHEN and CDR2 is SYDVKM. The CDR3 loop spans 16 amino acids. CDR3 sequence reads: CASSLWGTSGIHEQFF. The DNA of the CDR3 is TGTGCCAGCAGTTTATGGGGGACTAGCGGGATTCATGAGCAGTTCTTC.

The rearrangement links TRBV30 to TRBJ1-5; TRBD1 matches at 9 bases. V shed 4 bases, J shed 3 bases, and the junction held 10 bases outside the gene matches. Germline lookup yields CDR1 GTSNPN and CDR2 SVGIG (reference sequence). The CDR3 consists of 16 residues. The DNA of the CDR3 is TGTGCCTGGACCCCGGGACAGGGTTACTTCAATCAGCCCCAGCATTTT. Its protein product is CAWTPGQGYFNQPQHF.

The chain joins TRBV5-1 to TRBJ1-1, with 8 bases fitting TRBD1. Germline CDR1 reads SGHRS; CDR2 reads YFSETQ. The CDR3 loop spans 15 amino acids. J gave up 5 bases and V 1 base, and 7 bases lay outside the gene matches. The CDR3 reads CASSLNQGARTEAFF. CDR3 DNA: TGCGCCAGCAGCTTGAACCAGGGGGCGCGAACTGAAGCTTTCTTT.

This rearrangement joins TRBV6-5 to TRBJ1-1; D not certain. This CDR3 contains 14 residues. The V and J ends lost 6 bases and 1 base respectively, with 12 bases between them. Germline lookup yields CDR1 MNHEY and CDR2 SVGAGI. The CDR3 DNA follows: TGTGCCAGCAGAGCCCCCGGGGAGAACACTGAAGCTTTCTTT. Translating it yields CASRAPGENTEAFF.

This clone was seen only a few times. The chain employs TRBV10-2 and TRBJ2-3; 7 positions match TRBD2. The V gene's germline CDR1 is WSHSY and CDR2 SAAADI. CDR3 length equals 14 residues. V dropped 3 bases and J dropped 8; count of bases not matched to a gene: 8. The CDR3 bases are TGCGCCAGCAGTGATGGCCGGGAGGCGGCTACGCAGTATTTT. It yields the protein CASSDGREAATQYF.

This clone appeared a few times. The V and J genes are TRBV2 and TRBJ1-3, with D perhaps matching TRBD1 (6 bases). V lost 4 bases, J lost 2 bases, and 12 bases lay in between. CDR3 length equals 15 residues. The germline gives CDR1 SNHLY, CDR2 FYNNEI. The CDR3 DNA sequence: TGTGCCAGCAGTGTGGGCCCAGGGGCTGGAAACACCATATATTTT. Amino acid sequence: CASSVGPGAGNTIYF.

This rearrangement joins TRBV5-1 to TRBJ1-2; the D is unclear. V was pared by 4 bases and J by 7 bases, with 20 bases between. CDR1 is SGHRS, CDR2 YFSETQ, per germline. There are 15 residues in the CDR3. The CDR3 protein is CASSPSPQPGGGYTF. In DNA form, the CDR3 reads TGCGCCAGCAGCCCATCCCCTCAGCCCGGCGGTGGCTACACCTTC.

This clone showed up just a few times. The chain carries TRBV28 and TRBJ2-2; D remains unclear. The V and J ends lost 4 bases and 1 base respectively, with 13 bases between them. CDR3 length equals 16 residues. Germline CDR1 reads MDHEN; CDR2 reads SYDVKM. The CDR3 coding sequence is TGTGCCAGCAGTTCTCCTGGGCAGGAGAACACCGGGGAGCTGTTTTTT. Translation: CASSSPGQENTGELFF.

The V gene is TRBV28, the J gene TRBJ1-2; 9 nucleotides line up with TRBD1. There are 14 residues in the CDR3. The germline V gene has CDR1 MDHEN and CDR2 SYDVKM. The J segment lost 4 bases and the V segment lost 6 bases, leaving 6 bases of the junction unmatched. The CDR3, as DNA: TGTGCCAGCAGACCTCCGGGACAGGGCTATGGCTACACCTTC. Its protein is CASRPPGQGYGYTF.

This rearrangement joins TRBV12-3 or TRBV12-4 to TRBJ2-1, with D perhaps TRBD2 (7 bases). The length of the CDR3 is 12 residues. V was clipped by 7 bases and J by 12 bases, with 16 bases between them. The CDR3 bases are TGTGCCAGCACCTTTAATAGGGGGGGGCAGTTCTTC. Residues: CASTFNRGGQFF.

This clone came up once. CDR3 region: CASSLEGGSIYNEQFF. CDR3 nucleotides: TGTGCCAGCAGCTTAGAGGGCGGGAGTATTTACAATGAGCAGTTCTTC. V usage is TRBV11-2 and J usage is TRBJ2-1; 7 nucleotides align to TRBD2. CDR1 and CDR2 (germline): SGHAT, FQNNGV. V lost 0 bases and J lost 4; bases outside the gene matches: 6. The CDR3 has 16 amino acids.